The present T cell receptor beta chain was sequenced within a study of STAT5B mutations in CD4+ large granular lymphocyte leukemia. Study background: Healthy donors showed HLA-associated enrichment of the CDR3 'QG' motif.

Regarding this clone: Its target is not known.

Method: immunoSEQ multiplex PCR; TCRdb's copy keeps in-frame clones and lacks some. The repertoire holds under 35,000 clones, with 68% as singletons. General study findings and limits: No patients shared main leukemic clonotypes, though roughly 27% appeared at low frequency elsewhere. Without putative leukemic clones, patient CD4-sorted repertoires remained more clonal than healthy CD4+ repertoires.

With 7 bases removed from V and 0 bases from J, the gap between germline ends came to 14 bases. This CDR3 has 15 amino acids. CDR1 is SGHRS, CDR2 YFSETQ, per germline. This chain uses TRBV5-1 with TRBJ2-1; D not resolved. The sequenced sample was CD4+ T cells from blood buffy coats. The origin of this receptor is a human donor in good health. The CDR3 nucleotides are TGCGCCAGCTACCCTGTCGCGAGCTCCTACAATGAGCAGTTCTTC. It translates to CASYPVASSYNEQFF.